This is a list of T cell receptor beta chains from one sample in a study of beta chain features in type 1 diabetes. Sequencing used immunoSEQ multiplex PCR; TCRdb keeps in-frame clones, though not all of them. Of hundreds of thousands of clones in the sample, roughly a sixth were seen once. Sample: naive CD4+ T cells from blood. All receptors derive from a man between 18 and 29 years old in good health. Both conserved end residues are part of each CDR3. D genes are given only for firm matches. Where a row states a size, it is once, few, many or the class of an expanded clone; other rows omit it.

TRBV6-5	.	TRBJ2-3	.	TGTGCCAGCAGTTACGATCGGGTAAATACGCAGTATTTT	CASSYDRVNTQYF
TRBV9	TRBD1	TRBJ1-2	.	TGTGCCAGCAGCTCCGGGACAGGGGGCTATGGCTACACCTTC	CASSSGTGGYGYTF
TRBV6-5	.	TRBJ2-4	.	TGTGCCAGCAGTTACTCACAGCGATTAGCCAAAAACATTCAGTACTTC	CASSYSQRLAKNIQYF
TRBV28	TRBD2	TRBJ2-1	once	TGTGCCAGCATCTTTAGCGGGAGGCTCAACAATGAGCAGTTCTTC	CASIFSGRLNNEQFF
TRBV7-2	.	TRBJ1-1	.	TGTGCCAGCAGCTTAGGGGGTGGAGAAGCTTTCTTT	CASSLGGGEAFF
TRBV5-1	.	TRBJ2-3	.	TGCGCCAGCAGCGCGGGTCAGCCAGATACGCAGTATTTT	CASSAGQPDTQYF
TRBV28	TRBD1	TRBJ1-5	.	TGTGCCAGCACCCCGGGGACAGGCCTCAATCAGCCCCAGCATTTT	CASTPGTGLNQPQHF
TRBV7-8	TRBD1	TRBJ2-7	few	TGTGCCAGCAGCTTTCTGACCGGGACAGGGTTCCACGAGCAGTACTTC	CASSFLTGTGFHEQYF
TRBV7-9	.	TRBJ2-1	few	TGTGCCAGCAGCCGAGTCTACAATGAGCAGTTCTTC	CASSRVYNEQFF
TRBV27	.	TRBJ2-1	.	TGTGCCAGCAGCCGAATCCCAGGGGCTAACTCCTACAATGAGCAGTTCTTC	CASSRIPGANSYNEQFF